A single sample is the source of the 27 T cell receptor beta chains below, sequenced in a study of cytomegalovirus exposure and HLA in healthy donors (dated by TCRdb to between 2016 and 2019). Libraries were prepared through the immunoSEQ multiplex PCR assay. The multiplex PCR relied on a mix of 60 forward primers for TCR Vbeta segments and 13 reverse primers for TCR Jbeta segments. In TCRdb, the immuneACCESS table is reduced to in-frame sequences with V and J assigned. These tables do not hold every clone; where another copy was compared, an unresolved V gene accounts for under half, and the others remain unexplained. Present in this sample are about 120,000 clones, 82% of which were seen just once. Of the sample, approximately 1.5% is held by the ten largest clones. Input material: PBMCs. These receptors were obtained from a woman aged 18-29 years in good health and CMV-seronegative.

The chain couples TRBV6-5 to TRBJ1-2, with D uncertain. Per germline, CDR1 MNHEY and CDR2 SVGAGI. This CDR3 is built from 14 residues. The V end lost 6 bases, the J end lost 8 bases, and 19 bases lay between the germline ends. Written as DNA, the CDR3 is TGTGCCAGCAGCCAGATAAGCGCTAACCCGGGCTACACCTTC. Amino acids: CASSQISANPGYTF.

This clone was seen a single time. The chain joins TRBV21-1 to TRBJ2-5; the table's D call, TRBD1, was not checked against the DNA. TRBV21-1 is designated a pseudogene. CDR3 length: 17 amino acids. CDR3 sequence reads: CASSKKEGQGRGETQYF. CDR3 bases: TGTGCCAGCAGCAAAAAAGAGGGACAGGGGCGAGGAGAGACCCAGTACTTC.

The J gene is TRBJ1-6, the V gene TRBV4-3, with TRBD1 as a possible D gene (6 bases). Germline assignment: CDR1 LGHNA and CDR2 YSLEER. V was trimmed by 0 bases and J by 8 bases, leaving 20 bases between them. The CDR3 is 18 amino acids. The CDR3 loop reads CASSQDEGGEWNYSPLHF. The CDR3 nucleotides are TGCGCCAGCAGCCAAGATGAAGGGGGAGAATGGAATTATTCACCCCTCCACTTT.

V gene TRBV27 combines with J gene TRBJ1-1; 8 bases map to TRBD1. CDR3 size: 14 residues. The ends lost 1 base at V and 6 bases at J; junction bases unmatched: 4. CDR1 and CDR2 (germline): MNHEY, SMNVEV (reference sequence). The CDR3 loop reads CASSLFRTGPEAFF. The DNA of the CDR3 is TGTGCCAGCAGTTTATTTCGGACAGGGCCTGAAGCTTTCTTT.

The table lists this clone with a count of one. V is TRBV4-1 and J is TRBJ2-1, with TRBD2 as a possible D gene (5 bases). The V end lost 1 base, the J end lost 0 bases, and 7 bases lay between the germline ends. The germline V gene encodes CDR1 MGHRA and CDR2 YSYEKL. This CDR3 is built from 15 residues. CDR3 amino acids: CASSQVGSSYNEQFF. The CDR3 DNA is TGCGCCAGCAGCCAAGTAGGGAGCTCCTACAATGAGCAGTTCTTC.

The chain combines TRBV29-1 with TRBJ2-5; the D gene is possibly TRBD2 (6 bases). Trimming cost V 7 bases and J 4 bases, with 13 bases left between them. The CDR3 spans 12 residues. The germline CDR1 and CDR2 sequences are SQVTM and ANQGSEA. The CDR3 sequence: CSGSDGGETQYF. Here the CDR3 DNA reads TGCAGCGGATCGGACGGGGGAGAGACCCAGTACTTC.

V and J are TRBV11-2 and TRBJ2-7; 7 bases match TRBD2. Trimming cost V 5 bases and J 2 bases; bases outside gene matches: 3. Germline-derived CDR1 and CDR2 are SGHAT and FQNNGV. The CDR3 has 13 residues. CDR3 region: CASSPGTTYEQYF. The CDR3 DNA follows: TGTGCCAGCAGCCCAGGGACTACCTACGAGCAGTACTTC. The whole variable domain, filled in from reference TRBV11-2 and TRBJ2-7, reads EAGVAQSPRYKIIEKRQSVAFWCNPISGHATLYWYQQILGQGPKLLIQFQNNGVVDDSQLPKDRFSAERLKGVDSTLKIQPAKLEDSAVYLCASSPGTTYEQYFGPGTRLTVT.

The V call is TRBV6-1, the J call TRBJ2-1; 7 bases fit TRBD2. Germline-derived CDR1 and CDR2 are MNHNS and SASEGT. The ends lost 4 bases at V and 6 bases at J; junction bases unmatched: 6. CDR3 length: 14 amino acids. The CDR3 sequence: CASSAGTTSNEQFF. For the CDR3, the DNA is TGTGCCAGCAGTGCCGGGACTACTTCCAATGAGCAGTTCTTC.

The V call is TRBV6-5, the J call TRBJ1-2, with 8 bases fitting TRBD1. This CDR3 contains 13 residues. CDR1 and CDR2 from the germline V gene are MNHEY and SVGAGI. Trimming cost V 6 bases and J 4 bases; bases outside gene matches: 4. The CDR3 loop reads CASRDRELYGYTF. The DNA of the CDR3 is TGTGCCAGCAGGGACAGGGAACTCTATGGCTACACCTTC.

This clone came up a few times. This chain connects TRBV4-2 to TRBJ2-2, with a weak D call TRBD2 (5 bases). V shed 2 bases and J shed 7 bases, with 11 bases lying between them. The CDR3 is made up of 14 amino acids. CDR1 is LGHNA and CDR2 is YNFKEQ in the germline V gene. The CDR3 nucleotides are TGTGCCAGCAGCCAACTCCTAGCATACGGGGAGCTGTTTTTT. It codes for CASSQLLAYGELFF.

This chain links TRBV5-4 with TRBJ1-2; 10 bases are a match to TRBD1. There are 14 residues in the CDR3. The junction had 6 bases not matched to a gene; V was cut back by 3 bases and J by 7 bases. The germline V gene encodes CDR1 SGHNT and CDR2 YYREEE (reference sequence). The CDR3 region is CASSSRQGAAGYTF. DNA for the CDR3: TGTGCCAGCAGCTCGAGACAGGGGGCGGCTGGCTACACCTTC.

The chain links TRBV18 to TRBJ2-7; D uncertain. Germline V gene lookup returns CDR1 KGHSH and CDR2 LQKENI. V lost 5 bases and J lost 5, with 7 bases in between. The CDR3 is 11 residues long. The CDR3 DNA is TGTGCCAGCTCAACCCGGGACGAGCAGTACTTC. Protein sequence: CASSTRDEQYF.

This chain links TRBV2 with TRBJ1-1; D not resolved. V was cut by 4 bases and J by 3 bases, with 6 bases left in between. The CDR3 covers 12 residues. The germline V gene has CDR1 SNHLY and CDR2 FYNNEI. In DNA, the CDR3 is TGTGCCAGCAGTGGGCCCGACACTGAAGCTTTCTTT. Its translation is CASSGPDTEAFF.

The CDR3 coding sequence is TGTGCCAGCTCACCGTCAGGGGGTACCGGGGAGCTGTTTTTT. Residues: CASSPSGGTGELFF. The J gene is TRBJ2-2, the V gene TRBV18; 7 bases match TRBD1. CDR1 KGHSH and CDR2 LQKENI come from the germline V gene. The CDR3 runs 14 residues. The V and J ends lost 3 bases and 5 bases, in that order; junction bases with no gene match: 3.

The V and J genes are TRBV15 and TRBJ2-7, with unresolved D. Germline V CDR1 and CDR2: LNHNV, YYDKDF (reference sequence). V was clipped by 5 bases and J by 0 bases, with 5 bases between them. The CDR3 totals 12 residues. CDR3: CATSAVSYEQYF. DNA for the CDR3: TGTGCCACCAGCGCGGTCTCCTACGAGCAGTACTTC.

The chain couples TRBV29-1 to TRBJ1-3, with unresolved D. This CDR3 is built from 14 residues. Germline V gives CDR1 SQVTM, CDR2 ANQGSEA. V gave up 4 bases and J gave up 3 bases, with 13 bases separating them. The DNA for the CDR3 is TGCAGCGTTGTGGACGGGAGCATTGGAAACACCATATATTTT. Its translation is CSVVDGSIGNTIYF.

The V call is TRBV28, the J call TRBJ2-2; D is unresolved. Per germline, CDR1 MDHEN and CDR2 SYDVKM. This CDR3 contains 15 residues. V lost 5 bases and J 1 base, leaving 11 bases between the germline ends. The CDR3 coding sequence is TGTGCCAGCAGTCCCTCTGCAGGGAACACCGGGGAGCTGTTTTTT. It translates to CASSPSAGNTGELFF. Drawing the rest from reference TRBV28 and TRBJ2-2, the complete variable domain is DVKVTQSSRYLVKRTGEKVFLECVQDMDHENMFWYRQDPGLGLRLIYFSYDVKMKEKGDIPEGYSVSREKKERFSLILESASTNQTSMYLCASSPSAGNTGELFFGEGSRLTVL.

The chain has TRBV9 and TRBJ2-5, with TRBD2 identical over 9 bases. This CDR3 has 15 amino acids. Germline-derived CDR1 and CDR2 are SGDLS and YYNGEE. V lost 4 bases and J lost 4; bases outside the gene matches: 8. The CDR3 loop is CASSTAGGPVETQYF. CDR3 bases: TGTGCCAGCAGCACGGCGGGGGGGCCCGTAGAGACCCAGTACTTC.

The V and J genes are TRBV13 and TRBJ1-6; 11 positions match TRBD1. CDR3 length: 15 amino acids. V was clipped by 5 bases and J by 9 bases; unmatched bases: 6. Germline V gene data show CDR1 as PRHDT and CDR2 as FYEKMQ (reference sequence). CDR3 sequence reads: CASSARTGGSSPLHF. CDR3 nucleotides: TGTGCCAGCAGCGCCCGGACAGGGGGCTCTTCACCCCTCCACTTT.

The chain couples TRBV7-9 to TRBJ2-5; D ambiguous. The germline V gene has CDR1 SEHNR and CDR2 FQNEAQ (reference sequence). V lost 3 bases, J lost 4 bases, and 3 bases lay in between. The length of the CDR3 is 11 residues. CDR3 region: CASSFRETQYF. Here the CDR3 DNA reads TGTGCCAGCAGCTTTAGAGAGACCCAGTACTTC.

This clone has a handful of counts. The CDR3 sequence: CASSKEKTGRPNQPQHF. CDR3 DNA: TGTGCCAGCAGCAAAGAGAAGACAGGGAGACCCAATCAGCCCCAGCATTTT. The chain recombines TRBV21-1 with TRBJ1-5; TRBD1, the table's D call, was not compared with the DNA. TRBV21-1 is recorded as a pseudogene. CDR3 size: 17 residues.

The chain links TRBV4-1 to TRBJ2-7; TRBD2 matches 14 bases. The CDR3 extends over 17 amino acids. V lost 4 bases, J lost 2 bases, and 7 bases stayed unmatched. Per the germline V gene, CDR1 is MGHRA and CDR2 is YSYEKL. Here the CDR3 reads CASSLRLAGGNTYEQYF. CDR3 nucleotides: TGCGCCAGCAGCCTTAGACTAGCGGGGGGGAATACCTACGAGCAGTACTTC.

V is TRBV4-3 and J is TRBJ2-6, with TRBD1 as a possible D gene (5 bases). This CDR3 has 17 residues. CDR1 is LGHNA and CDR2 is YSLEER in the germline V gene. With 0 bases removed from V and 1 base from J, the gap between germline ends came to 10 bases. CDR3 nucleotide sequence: TGCGCCAGCAGCCAAGATCCACAGGCTTCTGGGGCCAACGTCCTGACTTTC. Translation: CASSQDPQASGANVLTF.

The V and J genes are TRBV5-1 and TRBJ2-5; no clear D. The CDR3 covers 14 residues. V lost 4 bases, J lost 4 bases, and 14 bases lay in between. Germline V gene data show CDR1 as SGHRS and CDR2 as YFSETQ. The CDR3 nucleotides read TGCGCCAGCAGCGCGCGACCGGGTACAGAGACCCAGTACTTC. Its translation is CASSARPGTETQYF.

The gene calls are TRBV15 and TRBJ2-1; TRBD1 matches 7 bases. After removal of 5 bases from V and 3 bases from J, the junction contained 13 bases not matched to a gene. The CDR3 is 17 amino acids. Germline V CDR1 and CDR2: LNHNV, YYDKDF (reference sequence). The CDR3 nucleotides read TGTGCCACCAGCTCTCTCCACCACAGGGGCAGCTACAATGAGCAGTTCTTC. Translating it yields CATSSLHHRGSYNEQFF.

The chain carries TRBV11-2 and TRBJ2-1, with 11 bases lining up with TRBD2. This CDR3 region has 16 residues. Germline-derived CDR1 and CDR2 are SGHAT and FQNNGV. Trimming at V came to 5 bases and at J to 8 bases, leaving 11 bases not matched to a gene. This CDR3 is CASSAPTSGSFDEQFF. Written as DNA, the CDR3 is TGTGCCAGCAGCGCCCCCACTAGCGGGAGTTTCGATGAGCAGTTCTTC.

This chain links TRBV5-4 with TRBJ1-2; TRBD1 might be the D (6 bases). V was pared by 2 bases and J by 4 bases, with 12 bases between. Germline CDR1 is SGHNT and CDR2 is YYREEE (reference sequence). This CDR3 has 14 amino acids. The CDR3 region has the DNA TGTGCCAGCAGCTTTACAGGGAATAGCTATGGCTACACCTTC. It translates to CASSFTGNSYGYTF.